The 15 T cell receptor beta chains presented below share a single source sample, sequenced in a study of cytomegalovirus exposure and HLA in healthy donors. The PCR was carried out with 60 Vbeta primers and 13 Jbeta primers. TCRdb keeps only in-frame clones here, not all; method: immunoSEQ multiplex PCR. In the table there are around 82,000 clones, over 70% of which are singletons. The sequenced sample consisted of PBMCs. All receptors derive from a male donor in good health and CMV-seropositive.

The rearrangement joins TRBV6-6 to TRBJ1-5, with D possibly being TRBD1 (6 bases). The length of the CDR3 is 15 residues. Looked up from germline, CDR1 is MNHNY and CDR2 is SVGAGI (reference sequence). The germline V and J ends were trimmed by 3 bases and 2 bases, with 11 bases remaining between them. The CDR3 loop reads CASSYLQGGNQPQHF. The CDR3 nucleotides are TGTGCCAGCAGTTATTTACAGGGTGGCAATCAGCCCCAGCATTTT.

The rearrangement uses TRBV5-4 and TRBJ2-1, with 10 bases identical to TRBD2. The CDR3 is made up of 15 amino acids. Germline lookup yields CDR1 SGHNT and CDR2 YYREEE (reference sequence). Unmatched junction bases numbered 5, after V lost 4 bases and J lost 4 bases. CDR3 residues: CASSLGTSVYNEQFF. The CDR3 bases are TGTGCCAGCAGCCTCGGGACTAGCGTTTACAATGAGCAGTTCTTC.

This clone has a handful of counts. This chain uses TRBV7-2 with TRBJ2-2; a weak D match, TRBD2 (6 bases). CDR1 is SGHTA, CDR2 FQGNSA, per germline. V shed 7 bases and J shed 0 bases, with 15 bases lying between them. The CDR3 contains 16 residues. CDR3 residues: CASNSVGGTNTGELFF. CDR3 DNA sequence: TGTGCCAGCAACTCCGTGGGGGGAACGAACACCGGGGAGCTGTTTTTT.

This clone came up a few times. The chain combines TRBV6-5 with TRBJ1-1; D gene uncertain. The V and J ends lost 7 bases and 3 bases respectively, with 6 bases between them. Germline assignment: CDR1 MNHEY and CDR2 SVGAGI. This CDR3 contains 11 residues. The CDR3 DNA is TGTGCCAGCAACACCTACACTGAAGCTTTCTTT. The encoded protein is CASNTYTEAFF.

This chain joins TRBV5-6 and TRBJ1-3; a possible D gene is TRBD1 (5 bases). The CDR3 length is 15 residues. The germline V gene encodes CDR1 SGHDT and CDR2 YYEEEE. Trimming pared 0 bases from V and 2 bases from J, leaving 9 bases between. CDR3 nucleotides: TGTGCCAGCAGCTTGGAGACAGAAGCTGGAAACACCATATATTTT. It codes for CASSLETEAGNTIYF.

J is TRBJ1-5 and V is TRBV2; 8 positions agree with TRBD1. There are 15 residues in the CDR3. The germline V gene encodes CDR1 SNHLY and CDR2 FYNNEI. With V trimmed by 5 bases and J by 6 bases, 9 bases remained unmatched. For the CDR3, the DNA is TGTGCCAGCAGTCCAACAGGGGGGGAGTTTCAGCCCCAGCATTTT. It encodes CASSPTGGEFQPQHF.

The J gene is TRBJ2-7, the V gene TRBV10-3; TRBD1 is a possible D gene (5 bases). The CDR3 extends over 14 amino acids. CDR1 is ENHRY, CDR2 SYGVKD, per germline. V was trimmed by 6 bases and J by 2 bases, leaving 14 bases between them. CDR3 loop: CAIRLDSDTYEQYF. The CDR3 DNA reads TGTGCCATCAGACTCGACAGCGACACCTACGAGCAGTACTTC.

CDR3: CASSLRRAAYQETQYF. CDR3 bases: TGTGCCAGCAGCTTAAGGAGGGCAGCGTACCAAGAGACCCAGTACTTC. The rearrangement uses TRBV7-2 and TRBJ2-5, with a possible D match to TRBD2 (6 bases). With 2 bases removed from V and 0 bases from J, the gap between germline ends came to 13 bases. There are 16 residues in the CDR3. In germline, CDR1 is SGHTA, CDR2 FQGNSA.

The chain links TRBV28 to TRBJ1-2; possibly TRBD1 for D (6 bases). The V gene's germline CDR1 is MDHEN and CDR2 SYDVKM. V dropped 5 bases and J dropped 7 bases, with 14 bases sitting between them. This CDR3 comprises 13 residues. The CDR3: CASSEDRLSGYTF. The CDR3 nucleotides are TGTGCCAGCAGTGAAGACAGGTTGAGTGGCTACACCTTC.

This clone showed up just a few times. The V and J genes are TRBV25-1 and TRBJ2-7; 12 nucleotides agree with TRBD2. This CDR3 has 16 amino acids. Unmatched junction bases numbered 5, after V lost 3 bases and J lost 2 bases. Germline-derived CDR1 and CDR2 are MGHDK and SYGVNS. The CDR3 DNA follows: TGTGCCAGCAGTGATTCTAGCGGGAGGGTCGCCTACGAGCAGTACTTC. Amino acids: CASSDSSGRVAYEQYF.

This clone occurred once. The chain carries TRBV28 and TRBJ1-2; TRBD1 matches 8 bases. From germline, CDR1 is MDHEN and CDR2 SYDVKM. Trimming at V came to 5 bases and at J to 4 bases, leaving 6 bases not matched to a gene. The CDR3 spans 14 residues. Here the CDR3 DNA reads TGTGCCAGCAGTCCCCCGGACAGGGCCTATGGCTACACCTTC. Protein product: CASSPPDRAYGYTF.

The chain has TRBV6-4 and TRBJ2-3; 8 bases are a match to TRBD2. CDR3 length equals 18 residues. From germline, CDR1 is MRHNA and CDR2 SNTAGT. V lost 6 bases and J lost 2; bases outside the gene matches: 16. The CDR3 bases are TGTGCCAGCAGCCCGTGGGGTGGAGCGGGGGCTAACACAGATACGCAGTATTTT. Residues: CASSPWGGAGANTDTQYF.

This rearrangement joins TRBV6-5 to TRBJ1-3, with D maybe TRBD1 (6 bases). Trimming stripped 0 bases from V and 3 bases from J, with 9 bases between. Germline CDR1 is MNHEY and CDR2 is SVGAGI. The CDR3 totals 15 residues. DNA of the CDR3: TGTGCCAGCAGTTACTCTGGGACATATGGAAACACCATATATTTT. It specifies CASSYSGTYGNTIYF.

The chain joins TRBV25-1 to TRBJ2-3, with 8 bases matching TRBD2. The trim removed 5 bases at V and 0 bases at J, leaving 1 base unmatched. The CDR3 consists of 14 residues. CDR1 is MGHDK, CDR2 SYGVNS, per germline. CDR3: CASSSGGSTDTQYF. Here the CDR3 DNA reads TGTGCCAGCAGTAGCGGGGGAAGCACAGATACGCAGTATTTT.

The rearrangement joins TRBV7-2 to TRBJ2-7, with a tentative D call TRBD1 (6 bases). CDR3 length: 13 residues. With 8 bases removed from V and 0 bases from J, the gap between germline ends came to 11 bases. Germline-derived CDR1 and CDR2 are SGHTA and FQGNSA. DNA for the CDR3: TGTGCCAGCGGACTGGGGGCCTCCTACGAGCAGTACTTC. It yields the protein CASGLGASYEQYF. The full variable domain, with the rest looked up from reference TRBV7-2 and TRBJ2-7, is GAGVSQSPSNKVTEKGKDVELRCDPISGHTALYWYRQSLGQGLEFLIYFQGNSAPDKSGLPSDRFSAERTGGSVSTLTIQRTQQEDSAVYLCASGLGASYEQYFGPGTRLTVT.